Shown below are 13 T cell receptor beta chains from a single sample sequenced in a study of blood T cell repertoires in COVID-19. The protocol was immunoSEQ multiplex PCR, while the TCRdb copy is restricted to in-frame clones and leaves out a portion. This sample carries hundreds of thousands of clones, about nine tenths of them seen once, and the ten largest clones take roughly 0.25%. Sequencing was done on a sample of peripheral blood. The receptors originated from a woman aged 18-30 years with acute or convalescent COVID-19.

Worth noting for this clone: Other DNA sequences within the sample encode an identical CDR3. This chain uses TRBV19 with TRBJ1-2; D unclear. Germline-derived CDR1 and CDR2 are LNHDA and SQIVND (reference sequence). V dropped 2 bases and J dropped 1 base, with 11 bases sitting between them. The CDR3 sequence is 15 residues long. Written as DNA, the CDR3 is TGTGCCAGTAGTATATTCCGGGGTCGTAACTATGGCTACACCTTC. Its translation: CASSIFRGRNYGYTF.

The V gene is TRBV19, the J gene TRBJ2-5; TRBD1 might be the D (5 bases). The germline V and J ends were trimmed by 5 bases and 1 base, with 14 bases remaining between them. Germline V CDR1 and CDR2: LNHDA, SQIVND (reference sequence). The CDR3 totals 15 residues. The CDR3 DNA follows: TGTGCCAGTAGTTGGGGCGGACAAACCCAAGAGACCCAGTACTTC. The encoded protein is CASSWGGQTQETQYF.

The CDR3 DNA follows: TGTGCCACCAGCAGAGAAAGGGGTAGCGGGGGCCCCACAGATACGCAGTATTTT. Its protein is CATSRERGSGGPTDTQYF. This chain joins TRBV15 and TRBJ2-3; 9 bases line up with TRBD2. The CDR3 is 18 residues long. CDR1 LNHNV and CDR2 YYDKDF come from the germline V gene (reference sequence). J gave up 2 bases and V 0 bases, and 9 bases lay outside the gene matches.

The CDR3: CASSKGGTERSPLHF. DNA of the CDR3: TGTGCCAGCAGCAAAGGAGGGACAGAGCGTTCACCCCTCCACTTT. The V gene is TRBV21-1, the J gene TRBJ1-6; TRBD1 reflects the table's D call only, with no check against the DNA. TRBV21-1 is a pseudogene locus. This CDR3 is built from 15 residues.

Here the CDR3 reads CASSQDFAGLDVNQPQHF. The CDR3 bases are TGCGCCAGCAGCCAAGATTTCGCAGGGCTAGATGTCAATCAGCCCCAGCATTTT. J is TRBJ1-5 and V is TRBV4-1; TRBD1 might be the D (5 bases). The CDR3 has 18 amino acids. Looked up from germline, CDR1 is MGHRA and CDR2 is YSYEKL. V lost 0 bases and J 3 bases, leaving 18 bases between the germline ends.

The rearrangement links TRBV5-1 to TRBJ1-2; 8 nucleotides match TRBD1. The CDR3 contains 15 residues. CDR1 SGHRS and CDR2 YFSETQ come from the germline V gene. Trimming removed 4 bases from V and 2 bases from J; junction bases left unmatched: 7. The CDR3 coding sequence is TGCGCCAGCAGCCTCCGACAGGGGCCCAACTATGGCTACACCTTC. Protein product: CASSLRQGPNYGYTF.

This sequence joins TRBV6-6 and TRBJ1-5, with 8 bases matching TRBD1. The V gene's germline CDR1 is MNHNY and CDR2 SVGAGI (reference sequence). J was trimmed by 5 bases and V by 2 bases; bases with no gene match: 8. The CDR3 is 16 residues long. The CDR3 nucleotides are TGTGCCAGCAGTTACGAGTGGACAGGGCTTCATCAGCCCCAGCATTTT. Its translation: CASSYEWTGLHQPQHF.

The chain employs TRBV19 and TRBJ2-7, with a tentative D call TRBD1 (5 bases). From germline, CDR1 is LNHDA and CDR2 SQIVND (reference sequence). The ends were cut back, 4 bases at V and 6 bases at J, with 13 bases in the middle. The CDR3 spans 13 residues. CDR3 sequence (DNA): TGTGCCAGTAGTAGGGGCGACCTAGGCGAGCAGTACTTC. As protein: CASSRGDLGEQYF.

The chain combines TRBV18 with TRBJ1-2; a possible D gene is TRBD1 (6 bases). CDR3 size: 15 residues. Between the trimmed V and J ends, which lost 4 bases and 4 bases, there was a span of 16 bases. Looked up from germline, CDR1 is KGHSH and CDR2 is LQKENI. CDR3 nucleotide sequence: TGTGCCAGCTCACGGGGGCAGGTTGGATCCTATGGCTACACCTTC. This codes for CASSRGQVGSYGYTF.

The CDR3 reads CASSLTPETGELFF. The CDR3 DNA reads as TGTGCCAGCAGCTTAACCCCGGAGACCGGGGAGCTGTTTTTT. J is TRBJ2-2 and V is TRBV7-3, with D unclear. Germline-derived CDR1 and CDR2 are SGHTA and FQGTGA. Trimming stripped 0 bases from V and 5 bases from J, with 7 bases between. The CDR3 is 14 residues long.

V gene TRBV5-8 combines with J gene TRBJ2-6; 7 bases agree with TRBD1. The CDR3 is made up of 18 amino acids. The ends lost 2 bases at V and 0 bases at J; junction bases unmatched: 8. The germline CDR1 and CDR2 sequences are SGHTS and YDEGEE. The CDR3, as DNA: TGTGCCAGCAGCTTAATGACAGGGAGCGGCTCTGGGGCCAACGTCCTGACTTTC. Translating gives CASSLMTGSGSGANVLTF.

V gene TRBV4-1 combines with J gene TRBJ1-1; 9 nucleotides agree with TRBD1. V was clipped by 1 base and J by 1 base; unmatched bases: 1. The CDR3 sequence is 15 residues long. Germline V gene lookup returns CDR1 MGHRA and CDR2 YSYEKL. The CDR3 region has the DNA TGCGCCAGCAGCCAAGGGGACAGGGAGAACACTGAAGCTTTCTTT. Encoded protein: CASSQGDRENTEAFF.

The chain has TRBV5-1 and TRBJ1-5; 8 nucleotides line up with TRBD1. This CDR3 region has 14 residues. The V gene end was trimmed by 2 bases and the J gene end by 7 bases; junction bases not matched to a gene: 5. Germline V gives CDR1 SGHRS, CDR2 YFSETQ. CDR3 loop: CASSFTSGGQPQHF. The CDR3 DNA reads as TGCGCCAGCAGCTTTACATCAGGGGGCCAGCCCCAGCATTTT.